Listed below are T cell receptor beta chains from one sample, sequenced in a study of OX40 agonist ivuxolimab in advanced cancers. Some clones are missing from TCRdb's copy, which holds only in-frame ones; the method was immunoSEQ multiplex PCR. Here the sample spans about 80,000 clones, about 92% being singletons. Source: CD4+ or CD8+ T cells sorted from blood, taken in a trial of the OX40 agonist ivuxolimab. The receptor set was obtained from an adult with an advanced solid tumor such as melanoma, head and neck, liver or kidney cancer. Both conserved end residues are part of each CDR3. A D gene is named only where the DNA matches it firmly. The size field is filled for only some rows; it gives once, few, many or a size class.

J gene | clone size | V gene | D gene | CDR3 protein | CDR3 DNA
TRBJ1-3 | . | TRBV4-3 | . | CASSQDRGSGNTIYF | TGCGCCAGCAGCCAAGATCGGGGCTCTGGAAACACCATATATTTT
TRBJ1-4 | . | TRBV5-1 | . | CASSGSTQNEKLFF | TGCGCCAGCAGCGGATCGACACAAAATGAAAAACTGTTTTTT
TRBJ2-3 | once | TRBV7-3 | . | CASSLTGAPDTQYF | TGTGCCAGCAGCTTAACGGGGGCCCCAGACACGCAGTATTTT
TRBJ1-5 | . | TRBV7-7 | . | CASSESPNQPQHF | TGTGCTAGCAGCGAATCACCTAATCAGCCCCAGCATTTT
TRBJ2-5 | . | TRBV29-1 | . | CSVPGQETQYF | TGCAGCGTTCCAGGGCAAGAGACCCAGTACTTC
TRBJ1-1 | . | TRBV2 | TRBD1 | CASITGAGVGAFF | TGTGCCAGCATCACAGGGGCAGGAGTGGGGGCTTTCTTT
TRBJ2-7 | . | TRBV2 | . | CASRGQYYEQYF | TGTGCCAGCAGGGGACAATACTACGAGCAGTACTTC
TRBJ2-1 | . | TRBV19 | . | CASSTRGQGEQFF | TGTGCCAGTAGTACGCGAGGCCAAGGGGAGCAGTTCTTC
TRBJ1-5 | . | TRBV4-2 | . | CASSQDTQPQHF | TGTGCCAGCAGCCAAGATACTCAGCCCCAGCATTTT
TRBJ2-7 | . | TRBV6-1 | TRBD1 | CASRPGQGHEQYF | TGTGCCAGCAGACCGGGACAGGGACACGAGCAGTACTTC
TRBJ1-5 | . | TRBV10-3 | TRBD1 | CAISETGVGVQPQHF | TGTGCCATCAGTGAGACAGGGGTCGGGGTTCAGCCCCAGCATTTT
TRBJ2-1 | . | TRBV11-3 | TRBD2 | CASSRPAGGYNEQFF | TGTGCCAGCAGCCGCCCGGCGGGGGGGTACAATGAGCAGTTCTTC
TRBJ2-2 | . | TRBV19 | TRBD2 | CASSIRRAGGTGELFF | TGTGCCAGTAGTATAAGGAGAGCGGGGGGCACCGGGGAGCTGTTTTTT
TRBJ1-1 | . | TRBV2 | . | CASSGGVKTEAFF | TGTGCCAGCAGTGGGGGGGTAAAAACTGAAGCTTTCTTT
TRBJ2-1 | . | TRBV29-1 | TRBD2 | CSVDGTSGGPFF | TGCAGCGTAGACGGGACTAGCGGGGGGCCGTTCTTC
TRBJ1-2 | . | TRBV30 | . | CAWSVGEGPAEGYTF | TGTGCCTGGAGTGTAGGCGAAGGGCCGGCGGAGGGCTACACCTTC
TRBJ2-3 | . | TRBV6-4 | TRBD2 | CASSDSGGPDTQYF | TGTGCCAGCAGTGACAGCGGGGGACCAGATACGCAGTATTTT
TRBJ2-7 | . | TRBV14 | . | CASRGGGSYEQYF | TGTGCCAGCAGGGGAGGGGGATCCTACGAGCAGTACTTC
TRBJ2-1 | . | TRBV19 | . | CASSIGDNEQFF | TGTGCCAGTAGTATAGGGGACAATGAGCAGTTCTTC
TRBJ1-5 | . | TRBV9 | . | CASSVGDKNQPQHF | TGTGCCAGCAGCGTCGGGGACAAAAATCAGCCCCAGCATTTT
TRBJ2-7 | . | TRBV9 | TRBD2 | CASSQGSGGDYEQYF | TGTGCCAGCAGCCAGGGCAGCGGGGGAGATTACGAGCAGTACTTC
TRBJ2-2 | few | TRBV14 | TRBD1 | CASSPGTDRRGELFF | TGTGCCAGCAGCCCCGGGACAGATCGACGCGGGGAGCTGTTTTTT
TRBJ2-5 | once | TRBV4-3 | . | CASSQDIRGWETQYF | TGCGCCAGCAGCCAAGATATCAGGGGCTGGGAGACCCAGTACTTC
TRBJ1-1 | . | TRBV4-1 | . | CASTSIGSTEAFF | TGCGCCAGCACCTCAATTGGGAGCACTGAAGCTTTCTTT
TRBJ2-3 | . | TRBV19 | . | CASSPRANGPDTQYF | TGTGCCAGCTCCCCCCGGGCAAACGGGCCAGATACGCAGTATTTT
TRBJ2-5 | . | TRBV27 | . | CASSPPRQETQYF | TGTGCCAGCAGTCCCCCCAGGCAAGAGACCCAGTACTTC
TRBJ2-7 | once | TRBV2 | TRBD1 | CASSRIPQGEEYEQYF | TGTGCCAGCAGTCGAATCCCACAGGGGGAGGAATACGAGCAGTACTTC
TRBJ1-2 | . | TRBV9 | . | CASSGKEGHYGYTF | TGTGCCAGCAGTGGTAAGGAAGGCCACTATGGCTACACCTTC
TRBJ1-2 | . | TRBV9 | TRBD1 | CASLGVGAGGRGYGYTF | TGTGCCAGCCTCGGGGTGGGGGCAGGGGGAAGAGGCTATGGCTACACCTTC
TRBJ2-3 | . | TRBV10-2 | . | CASNGGQASTDTQYF | TGCGCCAGCAACGGGGGCCAGGCGAGCACAGATACGCAGTATTTT
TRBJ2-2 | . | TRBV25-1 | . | CATSSDERGGELFF | TGTGCCACCAGCTCGGACGAGAGGGGCGGGGAGCTGTTTTTT
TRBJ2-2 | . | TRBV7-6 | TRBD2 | CASSLTGGLTGELFF | TGTGCCAGCAGCTTAACGGGGGGGCTGACCGGGGAGCTGTTTTTT
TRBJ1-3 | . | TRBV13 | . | CAGGQRSGNTIYF | TGTGCCGGCGGACAGCGCTCTGGAAACACCATATATTTT
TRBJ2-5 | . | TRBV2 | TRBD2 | CASRDASGGAETQYF | TGTGCCAGCAGGGACGCTAGCGGGGGGGCTGAGACCCAGTACTTC
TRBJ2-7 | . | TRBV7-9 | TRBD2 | CASSSHLAGGLWEQYF | TGTGCCAGCAGCTCCCACCTAGCGGGGGGGCTTTGGGAGCAGTACTTC
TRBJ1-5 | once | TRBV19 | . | CASSIGQFSNQPQHF | TGTGCCAGTAGTATTGGGCAGTTTAGCAATCAGCCCCAGCATTTT
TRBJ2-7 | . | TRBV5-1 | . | CASSLFGATEQYF | TGCGCCAGCAGCTTGTTTGGGGCCACCGAGCAGTACTTC
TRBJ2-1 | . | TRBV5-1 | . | CASSLASLGTVSIYNEQFF | TGCGCCAGCAGCTTGGCTAGCTTAGGGACCGTGTCAATCTACAATGAGCAGTTCTTC
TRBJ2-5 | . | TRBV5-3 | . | CARSFHYRLGETQYF | TGTGCCAGAAGCTTCCACTACCGACTAGGAGAGACCCAGTACTTC
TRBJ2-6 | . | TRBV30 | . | CAWTIDSGANVLTF | TGTGCCTGGACCATCGACTCTGGGGCCAACGTCCTGACTTTC
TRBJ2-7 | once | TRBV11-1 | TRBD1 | CASSPQDREQYF | TGTGCCAGCAGCCCGCAGGACAGGGAGCAGTACTTC
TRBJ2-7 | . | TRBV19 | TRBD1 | CASASGQTYEQYF | TGTGCCAGCGCATCGGGACAGACCTACGAGCAGTACTTC
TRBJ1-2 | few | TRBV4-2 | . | CASSQDPSLNYGYTF | TGTGCCAGCAGCCAAGATCCCAGCCTTAACTATGGCTACACCTTC
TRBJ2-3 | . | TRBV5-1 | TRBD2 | CASTGTSSQYF | TGCGCCAGTACCGGGACTAGCTCGCAGTATTTT
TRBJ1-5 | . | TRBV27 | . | CASSLWGQGSNQPQHF | TGTGCCAGCAGTTTATGGGGTCAGGGTAGCAATCAGCCCCAGCATTTT
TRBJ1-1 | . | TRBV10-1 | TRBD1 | CASSDPGGAGTEAFF | TGCGCCAGCAGTGACCCAGGGGGCGCGGGGACTGAAGCTTTCTTT
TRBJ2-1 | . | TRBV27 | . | CASSLGTMGHYNEQFF | TGTGCCAGCAGTTTAGGCACTATGGGTCATTACAATGAGCAGTTCTTC
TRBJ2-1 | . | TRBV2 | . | CASMEEPTEQFF | TGTGCCAGCATGGAGGAGCCCACTGAGCAGTTCTTC
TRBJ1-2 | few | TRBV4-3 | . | CASSQDRAGLTDYGYTF | TGCGCCAGCAGCCAAGACCGGGCGGGGCTGACGGACTATGGCTACACCTTC
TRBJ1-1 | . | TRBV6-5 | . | CASSYSRQNTEAFF | TGTGCCAGCAGTTACTCGAGACAGAACACTGAAGCTTTCTTT
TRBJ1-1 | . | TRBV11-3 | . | CASSYDPNTEAFF | TGTGCCAGCAGCTACGACCCGAACACTGAAGCTTTCTTT
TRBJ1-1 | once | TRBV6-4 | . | CASSDAGTEAFF | TGTGCCAGCAGTGATGCGGGGACTGAAGCTTTCTTT
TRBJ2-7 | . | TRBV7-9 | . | CASSLAGTSPYEQYF | TGTGCCAGCAGCTTAGCCGGGACTTCTCCCTACGAGCAGTACTTC
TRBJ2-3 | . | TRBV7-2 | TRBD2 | CASSLISGGTTDTQYF | TGTGCCAGCAGCTTAATAAGCGGGGGGACCACAGATACGCAGTATTTT
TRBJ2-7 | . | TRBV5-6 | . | CASSSGASGSYEQYF | TGTGCCAGCAGCTCAGGGGCTAGCGGTTCCTACGAGCAGTACTTC
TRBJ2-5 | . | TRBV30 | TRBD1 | CAWGWGTGSQETQYF | TGTGCCTGGGGATGGGGGACAGGGAGTCAAGAGACCCAGTACTTC